This TCR beta chain was captured in a study of blood T cells in healthy people across ages (dated by TCRdb to the mid-2010s). Turning to the overall study: In model experiments, template switching captured roughly one uniquely barcoded TCR beta cDNA molecule for every two T cells. The donors were divided into four age groups: young (average approximately 17 years), middle-aged (under 40), aged (about 62) and long-lived (roughly 88). For two donors (one aged 18 to 30 and one aged 80 or older), the study analyzed two additional independent replicas of 1 million unique cDNA reads from the same blood draw. To avoid experimental bias, donors of different ages were randomly spread across the sequencing lanes. Age-related changes in TCR beta repertoire diversity were measured in the study by deep sequencing normalized with unique cDNA molecular identifiers. Overall study outcomes, separate from this receptor: Donor CMV infection status was unknown, potentially confounding age-related changes in expanded clonotypes. As age increased, observed TCR beta diversity per million T cells dropped in a roughly linear way, and a significant reduction was already evident by age 40. Total diversity estimates from one million sequenced T cells were considered lower bounds and underestimates. Conclusive comparison of naive and antigen-experienced compartments was prevented by the profiling of bulk unsorted PBMCs. The percentage of naive T cells measured by flow cytometry correlated strongly with observed TCR beta diversity. Compared with the aged group, more naive CD4+ T cells, fewer expanded clones and increased TCR diversity were shown by the long-lived group, suggesting age selection.

Points on this clonotype: Its recognized antigen is unknown. Qualities for individual bases were not recorded, and no much larger clone is one base off.

Donors were 30 to 45 systemically healthy Caucasian individuals from Russia aged 6 to 90 years. Each donor gave approximately 9.3 milliliters of peripheral blood, collected into EDTA-treated Vacutainer tubes. PBMCs were isolated by Ficoll-Paque density-gradient centrifugation, with at least 6.5 million obtained per sample. Trizol reagent was used to extract total RNA from PBMCs, with at least 6 micrograms per sample. The percentages of naive CD45RAhigh/CD27high T cells were determined by flow cytometry on a PBMC aliquot from every donor. A distance of 18 bases separates the germline ends of V and J, which lose 7 bases and 3 bases respectively. The germline V gene supplies CDR1 SQVTM and CDR2 ANQGSEA. The CDR3 measures 14 amino acids from cysteine to phenylalanine. Only CDR3 DNA remains: 42 bases, in frame from the first base. Libraries were made using 5' RACE. The instrument given in TCRdb is Illumina HiSeq 2500. A second PCR of about 6 to 11 cycles was performed with a sample-barcoded 5' primer and a J-beta primer mix. A unique molecular identifier was introduced onto each TCR beta cDNA molecule by a template-switch 5' adaptor carrying 12 random nucleotides. Each sample yielded at least 2.5 million CDR3-containing paired-end reads. All of the RNA was converted into first-strand cDNA using the Mint cDNA synthesis kit, with a TRBC-specific oligonucleotide serving as the primer. After uracil-DNA glycosylase treatment, a first 18-cycle PCR used universal primers M1SS and BC2_uni_R on all cDNA. The study's own analysis went as follows. Normalization of each sample was performed by random selection of 1 million high-quality reads, each carrying a distinct molecular identifier. Reads with shared molecular identifiers were discarded instead of being binned into consensus sequences. MiTCR, set to a Q25 quality threshold and the strictest error-elimination algorithm, was used for CDR3 identification, clonotype clustering and error correction. A nonparametric unseen species model with Euler transformation was used to estimate a lower bound on total TCR beta diversity. The raw public reads went through TCRdb reprocessing: fastp at Q25, MiXCR clone calling, in-frame beta chains kept. Entries that share a CDR3 protein sequence are merged under the most common genes and DNA. TCRdb's processing, not the authors', yielded these V and J calls. In this sample the table shows 1.2 million to 1.5 million distinct CDR3 sequences, almost 60% of which occur a single time. The ten largest make up 6.7% of the sample.

The material sequenced was blood. The receptor chain draws on TRBV29-1 and TRBJ1-1; 5 matching bases give a weak D call of TRBD1. This sequence originates from a man aged 18-30 years in good health. Here the CDR3 is given as CSAGEGNRDTEAFF. The bases are TGCAGCGCGGGGGAGGGGAACCGGGACACTGAAGCTTTCTTT.